The rows below give T cell receptor beta chains drawn from one sample of a study of OX40 agonist ivuxolimab in advanced cancers. Some clones are missing from TCRdb's copy, which holds only in-frame ones; the method was immunoSEQ multiplex PCR. The sample contains about 51,000 clones, approximately 91% of which appear only once. The source was CD4+ or CD8+ T cells sorted from blood, collected in a trial of the OX40 agonist ivuxolimab. These receptors all come from an adult with an advanced solid tumor such as melanoma, head and neck, liver or kidney cancer. Both conserved end residues are trimmed from each CDR3.

>TRBV10-3|11
AISRTGDTEAF
>TRBV2|10
ASTSMNNGQF
>TRBV28|9
ASRVQETQY
>TRBV19|12
ASSAGTPNTEAF
>TRBV30|13
AWSVGQSYNEKLF
>TRBV7-2|13
ASSRGLAGGETQY
>TRBV28|12
ASSLSGSSYEQY
>TRBV10-3|13
AISRGLTSTDTQY
>TRBV15|13
ATSREIGMNTEAF
>TRBV27|11
ASRHSGANVLT
>TRBV5-4|10
ASSLGSETQY
>TRBV2|11
ASSEDFTDTQY